The 2 T cell receptor beta chains reported below all come from one sample, sequenced in a study of T cells in Graves' hyperthyroidism and ophthalmopathy. Authors of the study amplified TCR beta CDR3 regions from RNA transcripts. First-round RT-PCR with HTBI primers amplified the TCR CDR3 region. One entry per CDR3 protein, called by TCRdb with MiXCR from the multiplex PCR reads. This sample has 700,000 or so distinct CDR3 sequences, with roughly 15% found just once. Sequencing input: blood. These receptors all stem from a man aged 18 to 35 with Graves' hyperthyroidism.

The table lists this clonotype with many counts. This sequence joins TRBV20-1 and TRBJ2-1, with a weak D call TRBD2 (5 bases). Germline CDR1 and CDR2: DFQATT and SNEGSKA (reference sequence). V lost 5 bases and J lost 0, with 11 bases in between. CDR3 size: 14 residues. CDR3 coding DNA: TGCAGTGCTTCAGCGGTAAGCTCCTACAATGAGCAGTTCTTC. Amino acid sequence: CSASAVSSYNEQFF.

The J gene is TRBJ1-5, the V gene TRBV20-1; D may match TRBD1 or TRBD2 (5 bases each). Gene TRBJ2-3 matches the end of the DNA better, so the J call may be wrong. CDR3 length: 12 amino acids. Germline loops: CDR1 DFQATT, CDR2 SNEGSKA (reference sequence). The CDR3 protein is CSAGDGNQPQYF. CDR3 sequence (DNA): TGCAGTGCTGGGGACGGCAATCAGCCCCAGTATTTT.